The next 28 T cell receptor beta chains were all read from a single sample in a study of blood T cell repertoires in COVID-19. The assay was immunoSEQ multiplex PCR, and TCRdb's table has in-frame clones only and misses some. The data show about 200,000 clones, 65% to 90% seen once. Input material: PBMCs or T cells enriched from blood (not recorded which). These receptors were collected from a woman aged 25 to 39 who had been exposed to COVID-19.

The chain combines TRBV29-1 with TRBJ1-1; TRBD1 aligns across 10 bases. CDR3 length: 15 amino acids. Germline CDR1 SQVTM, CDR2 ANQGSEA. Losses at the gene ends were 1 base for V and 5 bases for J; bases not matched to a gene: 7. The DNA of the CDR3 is TGCAGCGTTGAAGCACCGGGACAGGGGTGGACTGAAGCTTTCTTT. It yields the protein CSVEAPGQGWTEAFF.

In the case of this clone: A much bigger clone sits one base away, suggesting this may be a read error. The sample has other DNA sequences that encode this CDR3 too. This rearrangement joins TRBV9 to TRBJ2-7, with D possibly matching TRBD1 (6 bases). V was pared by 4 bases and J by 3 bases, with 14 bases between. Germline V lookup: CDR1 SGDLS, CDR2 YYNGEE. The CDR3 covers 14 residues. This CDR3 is CASSPPGHHYEQYF. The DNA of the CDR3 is TGTGCCAGCAGCCCTCCGGGACACCACTACGAGCAGTACTTC.

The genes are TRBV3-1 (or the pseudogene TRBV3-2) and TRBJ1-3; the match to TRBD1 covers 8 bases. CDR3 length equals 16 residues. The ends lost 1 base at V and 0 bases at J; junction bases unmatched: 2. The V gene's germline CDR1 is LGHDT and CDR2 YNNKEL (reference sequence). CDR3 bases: TGTGCCAGCAGCCAAGGTACAGGGGGCTCTGGAAACACCATATATTTT. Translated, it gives CASSQGTGGSGNTIYF.

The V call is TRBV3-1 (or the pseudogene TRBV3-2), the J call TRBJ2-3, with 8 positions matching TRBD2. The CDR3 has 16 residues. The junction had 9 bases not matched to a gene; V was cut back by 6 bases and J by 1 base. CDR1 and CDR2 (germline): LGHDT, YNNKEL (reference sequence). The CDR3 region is CASRSLAGLGTDTQYF. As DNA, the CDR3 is TGTGCCAGCAGATCTCTAGCGGGTCTGGGCACAGATACGCAGTATTTT.

DNA for the CDR3: TGCAGTGCTAGTGGGTGGGATCTCGGGACAGGGCCTTCACCCCTCCACTTT. It specifies CSASGWDLGTGPSPLHF. The rearrangement uses TRBV20-1 and TRBJ1-6, with TRBD1 matching over 9 bases. The CDR3 has 17 residues. The germline CDR1 and CDR2 sequences are DFQATT and SNEGSKA (reference sequence). The trim removed 3 bases at V and 9 bases at J, leaving 15 bases unmatched.

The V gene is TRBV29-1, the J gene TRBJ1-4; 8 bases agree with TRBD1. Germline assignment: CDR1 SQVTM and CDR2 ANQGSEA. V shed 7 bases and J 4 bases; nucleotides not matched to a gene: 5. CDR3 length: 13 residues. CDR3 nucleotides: TGCAGCGGCCTGACAGGGGATAATGAAAAACTGTTTTTT. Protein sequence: CSGLTGDNEKLFF.

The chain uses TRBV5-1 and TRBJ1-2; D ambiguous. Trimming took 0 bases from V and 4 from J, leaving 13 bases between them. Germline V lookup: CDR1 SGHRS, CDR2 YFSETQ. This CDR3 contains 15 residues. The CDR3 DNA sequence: TGCGCCAGCAGCTTGGGAGGCTCGGGATTCTATGGCTACACCTTC. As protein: CASSLGGSGFYGYTF.

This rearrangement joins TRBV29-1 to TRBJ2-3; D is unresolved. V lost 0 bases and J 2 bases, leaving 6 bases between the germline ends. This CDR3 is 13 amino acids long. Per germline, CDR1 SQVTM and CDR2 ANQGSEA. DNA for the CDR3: TGCAGCGTTGAAGATCCCTTCACAGATACGCAGTATTTT. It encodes CSVEDPFTDTQYF.

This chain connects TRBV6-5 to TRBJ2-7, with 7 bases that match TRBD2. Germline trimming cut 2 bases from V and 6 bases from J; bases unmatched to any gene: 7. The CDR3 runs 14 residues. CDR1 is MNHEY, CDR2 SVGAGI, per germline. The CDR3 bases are TGTGCCAGCAGTTACGCTGGGAGGGTTGGCGAGCAGTACTTC. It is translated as CASSYAGRVGEQYF.

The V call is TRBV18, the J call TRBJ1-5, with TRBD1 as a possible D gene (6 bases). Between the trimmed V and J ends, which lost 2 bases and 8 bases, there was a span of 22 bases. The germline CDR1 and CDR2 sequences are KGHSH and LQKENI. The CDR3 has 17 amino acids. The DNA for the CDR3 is TGTGCCAGCTCACCATACGATGGGGCAGGGACATCGGAGCCCCAGCATTTT. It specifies CASSPYDGAGTSEPQHF.

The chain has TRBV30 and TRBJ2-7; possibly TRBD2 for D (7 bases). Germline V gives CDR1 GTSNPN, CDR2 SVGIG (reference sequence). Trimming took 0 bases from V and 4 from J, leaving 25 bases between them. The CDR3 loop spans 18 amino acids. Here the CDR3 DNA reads TGTGCCTGGAGTGTACTGCTATCGGCCGCGGGGGCGACTTACGAGCAGTACTTC. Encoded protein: CAWSVLLSAAGATYEQYF. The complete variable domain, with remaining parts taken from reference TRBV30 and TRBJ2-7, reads SQTIHQWPATLVQPVGSPLSLECTVEGTSNPNLYWYRQAAGRGLQLLFYSVGIGQISSEVPQNLSASRPQDRQFILSSKKLLLSDSGFYLCAWSVLLSAAGATYEQYFGPGTRLTVT.

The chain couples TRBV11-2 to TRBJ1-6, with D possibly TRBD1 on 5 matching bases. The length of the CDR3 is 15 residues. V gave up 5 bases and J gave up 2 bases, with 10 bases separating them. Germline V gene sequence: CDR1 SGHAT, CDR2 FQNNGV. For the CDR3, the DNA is TGTGCCAGCAGCCCCGACAGCACCTATAATTCACCCCTCCACTTT. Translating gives CASSPDSTYNSPLHF.

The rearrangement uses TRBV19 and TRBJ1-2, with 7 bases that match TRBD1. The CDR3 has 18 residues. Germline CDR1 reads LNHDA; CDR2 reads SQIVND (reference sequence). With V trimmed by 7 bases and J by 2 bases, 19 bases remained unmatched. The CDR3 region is CASTLLSITGDPNYGYTF. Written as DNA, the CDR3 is TGTGCCAGTACCCTACTGTCTATAACAGGGGACCCGAACTATGGCTACACCTTC. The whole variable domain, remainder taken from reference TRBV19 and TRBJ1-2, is DGGITQSPKYLFRKEGQNVTLSCEQNLNHDAMYWYRQDPGQGLRLIYYSQIVNDFQKGDIAEGYSVSREKKESFPLTVTSAQKNPTAFYLCASTLLSITGDPNYGYTFGSGTRLTVV.

The CDR3 sequence: CARGGGLYSPFFSNQPQHF. The CDR3, as DNA: TGTGCCAGGGGCGGGGGCCTGTATTCTCCCTTCTTTAGCAATCAGCCCCAGCATTTT. The rearrangement uses TRBV2 and TRBJ1-5; D is perhaps TRBD1 (6 bases). V lost 9 bases, J lost 0 bases, and 27 bases lay in between. The CDR3 is made up of 19 amino acids. Germline CDR1 reads SNHLY; CDR2 reads FYNNEI.

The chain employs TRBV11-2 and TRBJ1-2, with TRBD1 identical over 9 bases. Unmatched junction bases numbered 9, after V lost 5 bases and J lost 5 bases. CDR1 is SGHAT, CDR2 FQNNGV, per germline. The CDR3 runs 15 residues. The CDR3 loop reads CASSPSQGAGYGYTF. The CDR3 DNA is TGTGCCAGCAGCCCCTCACAGGGGGCGGGATATGGCTACACCTTC.

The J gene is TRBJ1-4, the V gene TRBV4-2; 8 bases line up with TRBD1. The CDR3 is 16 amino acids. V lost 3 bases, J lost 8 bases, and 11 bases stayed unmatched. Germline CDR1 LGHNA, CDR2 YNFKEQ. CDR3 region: CASSHGTGGFWEKLFF. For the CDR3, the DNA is TGTGCCAGCAGCCACGGGACAGGCGGATTCTGGGAAAAACTGTTTTTT.

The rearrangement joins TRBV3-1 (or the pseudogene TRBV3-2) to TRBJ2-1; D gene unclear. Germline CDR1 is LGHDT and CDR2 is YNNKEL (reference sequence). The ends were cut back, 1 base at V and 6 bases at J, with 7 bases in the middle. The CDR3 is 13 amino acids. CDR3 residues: CASSQGPRNEQFF. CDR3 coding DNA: TGTGCCAGCAGCCAAGGTCCCCGCAATGAGCAGTTCTTC.

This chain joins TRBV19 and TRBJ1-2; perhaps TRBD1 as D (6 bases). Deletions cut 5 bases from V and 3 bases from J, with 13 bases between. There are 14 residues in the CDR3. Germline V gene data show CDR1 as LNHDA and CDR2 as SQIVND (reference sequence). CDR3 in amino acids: CASSPSGGHYGYTF. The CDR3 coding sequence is TGTGCCAGTAGTCCTTCGGGGGGCCACTATGGCTACACCTTC.

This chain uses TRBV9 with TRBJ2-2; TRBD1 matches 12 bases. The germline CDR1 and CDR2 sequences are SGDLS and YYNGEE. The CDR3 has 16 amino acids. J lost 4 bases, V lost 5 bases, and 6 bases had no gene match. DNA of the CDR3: TGTGCCAGCAGGGGGACAGGGGGCGCCGCCACCGGGGAGCTGTTTTTT. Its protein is CASRGTGGAATGELFF.

For the CDR3, the DNA is TGTGCCAGCAGCCGGATGTCCCTGACAGGGGGCCACTCTGGGGCCAACGTCCTGACTTTC. The encoded protein is CASSRMSLTGGHSGANVLTF. The gene calls are TRBV4-2 and TRBJ2-6, with 10 nucleotides matching TRBD1. CDR3 length: 20 residues. With V trimmed by 4 bases and J by 0 bases, 12 bases remained unmatched. Looked up from germline, CDR1 is LGHNA and CDR2 is YNFKEQ.

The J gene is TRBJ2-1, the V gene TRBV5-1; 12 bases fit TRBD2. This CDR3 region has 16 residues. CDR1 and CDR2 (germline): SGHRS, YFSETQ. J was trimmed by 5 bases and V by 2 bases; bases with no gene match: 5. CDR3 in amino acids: CASSLKTSGGHNEQFF. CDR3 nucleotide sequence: TGCGCCAGCAGCTTAAAGACTAGCGGGGGCCACAATGAGCAGTTCTTC.

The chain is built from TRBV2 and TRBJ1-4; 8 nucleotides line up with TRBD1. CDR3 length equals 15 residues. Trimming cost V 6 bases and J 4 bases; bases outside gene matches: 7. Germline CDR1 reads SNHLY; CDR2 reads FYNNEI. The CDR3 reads CASSGQGLVNEKLFF. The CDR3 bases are TGTGCCAGCAGCGGACAGGGTCTCGTTAATGAAAAACTGTTTTTT.

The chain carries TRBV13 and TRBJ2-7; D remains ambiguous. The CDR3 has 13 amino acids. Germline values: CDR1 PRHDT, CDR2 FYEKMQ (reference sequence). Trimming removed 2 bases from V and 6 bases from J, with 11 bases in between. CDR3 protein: CASSLTGSREQYF. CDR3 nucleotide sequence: TGTGCCAGCAGCTTAACCGGGTCACGCGAGCAGTACTTC.

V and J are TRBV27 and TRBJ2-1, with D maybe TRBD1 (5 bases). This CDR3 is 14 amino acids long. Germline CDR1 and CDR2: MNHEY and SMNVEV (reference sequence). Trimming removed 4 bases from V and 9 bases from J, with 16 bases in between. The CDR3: CASSWQGGWGEQFF. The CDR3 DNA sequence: TGTGCCAGCAGTTGGCAGGGTGGATGGGGTGAGCAGTTCTTC.

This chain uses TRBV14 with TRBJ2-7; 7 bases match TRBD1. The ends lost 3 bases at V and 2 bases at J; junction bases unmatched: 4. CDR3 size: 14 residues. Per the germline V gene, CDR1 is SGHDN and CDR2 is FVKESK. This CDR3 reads CASSHLGQTYEQYF. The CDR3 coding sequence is TGTGCCAGCAGCCACCTGGGACAGACCTACGAGCAGTACTTC.

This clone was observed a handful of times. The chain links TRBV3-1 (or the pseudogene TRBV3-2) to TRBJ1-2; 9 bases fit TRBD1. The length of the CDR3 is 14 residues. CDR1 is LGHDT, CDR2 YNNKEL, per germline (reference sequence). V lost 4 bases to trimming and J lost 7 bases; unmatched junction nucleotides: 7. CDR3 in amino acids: CASSLPGQGFGYTF. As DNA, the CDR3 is TGTGCCAGCAGCCTCCCGGGACAGGGCTTTGGCTACACCTTC.

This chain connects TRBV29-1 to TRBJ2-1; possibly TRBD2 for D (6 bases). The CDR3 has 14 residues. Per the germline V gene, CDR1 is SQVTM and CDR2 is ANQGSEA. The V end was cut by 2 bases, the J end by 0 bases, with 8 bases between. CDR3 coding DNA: TGCAGCGTTGAATGGAGGGACTCCTACAATGAGCAGTTCTTC. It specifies CSVEWRDSYNEQFF.

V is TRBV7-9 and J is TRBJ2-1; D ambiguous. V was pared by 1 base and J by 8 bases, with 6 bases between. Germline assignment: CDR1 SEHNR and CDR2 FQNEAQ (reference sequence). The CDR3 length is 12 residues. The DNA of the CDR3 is TGTGCCAGCAGCTTAGGGCCTCATGAGCAGTTCTTC. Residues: CASSLGPHEQFF.